Presented here are 17 T cell receptor beta chains from one specimen sequenced in a study of CD8 T cells in Susac syndrome. Reverse transcription of roughly 0.5 to 1 ug RNA used random hexamers. TCRdb reprocessed the immunoSEQ multiplex PCR reads with MiXCR, giving one entry per CDR3 protein. The sample includes 100,000 to 150,000 distinct CDR3 sequences, around 95% seen only once; the top ten take around 0.2%. Sequencing input: CD8+ T cells from PBMCs. These receptors came from a human donor with Susac syndrome.

The chain is built from TRBV7-9 and TRBJ2-2; no reliable D call. The CDR3 contains 13 residues. From germline, CDR1 is SEHNR and CDR2 FQNEAQ (reference sequence). Trimming removed 9 bases from V and 6 bases from J, with 14 bases in between. The CDR3 protein is CASSSGDPGELFF. CDR3 DNA: TGTGCCAGTTCGTCTGGGGATCCCGGGGAGCTGTTTTTT.

This chain links TRBV25-1 with TRBJ1-2; a weak D match, TRBD1 (5 bases). V was pared by 4 bases and J by 1 base, with 13 bases between. The CDR3 loop spans 15 amino acids. Germline CDR1 and CDR2: MGHDK and SYGVNS. The CDR3 DNA follows: TGTGCCAGCAGTGCCGAAACAGGATTTAACTATGGCTACACCTTC. This gives the protein CASSAETGFNYGYTF.

This chain connects TRBV29-1 to TRBJ2-3, with 11 bases aligning to TRBD1. Germline CDR1 is SQVTM and CDR2 is ANQGSEA. The CDR3 runs 17 residues. With 4 bases clipped from V and 4 bases from J, the junction kept 13 bases outside the gene matches. This CDR3 reads CSVVSGGDRGRADTQYF. CDR3 DNA sequence: TGCAGCGTTGTATCAGGGGGGGACAGGGGGAGGGCAGATACGCAGTATTTT.

The chain couples TRBV20-1 to TRBJ1-5, with D possibly TRBD1 on 6 matching bases. CDR1 is DFQATT and CDR2 is SNEGSKA in the germline V gene (reference sequence). The CDR3 runs 13 residues. V lost 4 bases to trimming and J lost 7 bases, with 14 bases between them. CDR3 in amino acids: CSATTGLGQPQHF. The CDR3 DNA reads TGCAGTGCTACCACAGGGCTGGGCCAGCCCCAGCATTTT.

V and J are TRBV6-4 and TRBJ2-3; no clear D gene. V was trimmed by 2 bases and J by 0 bases, leaving 3 bases between them. This CDR3 is 13 amino acids long. The germline gives CDR1 MRHNA, CDR2 SNTAGT. The CDR3 DNA sequence: TGTGCCAGCAGTGACAGAAGCACAGATACGCAGTATTTT. Protein sequence: CASSDRSTDTQYF.

This clonotype was found a few times. This chain connects TRBV9 to TRBJ2-7; D is possibly TRBD2 (7 bases). Germline CDR1 and CDR2: SGDLS and YYNGEE. The CDR3 contains 14 residues. Trimming took 2 bases from V and 4 from J, leaving 13 bases between them. CDR3 sequence: CASSVGGQGYEQYF. CDR3 coding DNA: TGTGCCAGCAGCGTCGGGGGGCAGGGTTACGAGCAGTACTTC. The entire variable domain, with the rest obtained from reference TRBV9 and TRBJ2-7, is as follows: DSGVTQTPKHLITATGQRVTLRCSPRSGDLSVYWYQQSLDQGLQFLIQYYNGEERAKGNILERFSAQQFPDLHSELNLSSLELGDSALYFCASSVGGQGYEQYFGPGTRLTVT.

The chain employs TRBV24-1 and TRBJ2-6, with TRBD1 as a possible D gene (6 bases). This CDR3 contains 15 residues. Deletions cut 9 bases from V and 0 bases from J, with 11 bases between. The germline CDR1 and CDR2 sequences are KGHDR and SFDVKD. As DNA, the CDR3 is TGTGCCACCCCGGGACACCTCTCTGGGGCCAACGTCCTGACTTTC. Translated, it gives CATPGHLSGANVLTF.

The chain joins TRBV2 to TRBJ2-1; 10 nucleotides match TRBD2. The CDR3 runs 16 residues. V shed 6 bases, J shed 5 bases, and the junction held 10 bases outside the gene matches. CDR1 and CDR2 (germline): SNHLY, FYNNEI. CDR3 coding DNA: TGTGCCAGCAGGGACCACCTAGCGGGGGCCGACAATGAGCAGTTCTTC. Protein sequence: CASRDHLAGADNEQFF.

The chain recombines TRBV3-1 with TRBJ1-2; D not certain. The CDR3 is 13 residues long. Germline loops: CDR1 LGHDT, CDR2 YNNKEL (reference sequence). V lost 5 bases to trimming and J lost 2 bases, with 9 bases between them. The CDR3 DNA is TGTGCCAGCAGCTCCGGCAGGAACTATGGCTACACCTTC. Protein: CASSSGRNYGYTF.

The chain joins TRBV20-1 to TRBJ2-7; D is perhaps TRBD2 (5 bases). V was pared by 3 bases and J by 0 bases, with 12 bases between. In germline, CDR1 is DFQATT, CDR2 SNEGSKA (reference sequence). The length of the CDR3 is 14 residues. The CDR3 sequence is CSAREAEGSYEQYF. CDR3 in DNA: TGCAGTGCTAGGGAGGCGGAAGGCTCCTACGAGCAGTACTTC.

The chain uses TRBV19 and TRBJ1-1; D is undetermined. This CDR3 is built from 13 residues. Germline CDR1 LNHDA, CDR2 SQIVND (reference sequence). V lost 4 bases and J 5 bases, leaving 11 bases between the germline ends. CDR3 nucleotide sequence: TGTGCCAGTAGTACATCTATGGGGACTGAAGCTTTCTTT. Protein sequence: CASSTSMGTEAFF. The full variable domain, completed using reference TRBV19 and TRBJ1-1, is DGGITQSPKYLFRKEGQNVTLSCEQNLNHDAMYWYRQDPGQGLRLIYYSQIVNDFQKGDIAEGYSVSREKKESFPLTVTSAQKNPTAFYLCASSTSMGTEAFFGQGTRLTVV.

The J gene is TRBJ2-1, the V gene TRBV25-1; unclear D gene. This CDR3 contains 16 residues. Germline V CDR1 and CDR2: MGHDK, SYGVNS. The V gene lost 0 bases and the J gene lost 0 bases, with 9 bases spanning the gap. The CDR3 region is CASSEYYPSSYNEQFF. The CDR3 DNA is TGTGCCAGCAGTGAATACTACCCGAGCTCCTACAATGAGCAGTTCTTC. Supplemented by reference TRBV25-1 and TRBJ2-1, the full variable domain reads EADIYQTPRYLVIGTGKKITLECSQTMGHDKMYWYQQDPGMELHLIHYSYGVNSTEKGDLSSESTVSRIRTEHFPLTLESARPSHTSQYLCASSEYYPSSYNEQFFGPGTRLTVL.

The chain carries TRBV6-4 and TRBJ2-7; D gene unclear. Trimming removed 5 bases from V and 6 bases from J, with 8 bases in between. The germline gives CDR1 MRHNA, CDR2 SNTAGT. CDR3 length equals 11 residues. CDR3 loop: CASSSAVEQYF. CDR3 in DNA: TGTGCCAGCAGTTCGGCCGTCGAGCAGTACTTC.

The rearrangement uses TRBV6-4 and TRBJ2-1; maybe TRBD2 (6 bases). This CDR3 comprises 16 residues. CDR1 and CDR2 from the germline V gene are MRHNA and SNTAGT. Deletions cut 2 bases from V and 4 bases from J, with 15 bases between. The CDR3 DNA reads as TGTGCCAGCAGTGACACCGGGACTGTGGGGTACAATGAGCAGTTCTTC. It specifies CASSDTGTVGYNEQFF.

The V and J genes are TRBV6-4 and TRBJ2-3, with D unclear. The CDR3 covers 16 residues. V was shortened by 0 bases and J by 1 base, with 11 bases between the two germline ends. Germline CDR1 reads MRHNA; CDR2 reads SNTAGT. The DNA for the CDR3 is TGTGCCAGCAGTGACTCGAGACGTAGGGGCACAGATACGCAGTATTTT. The encoded protein is CASSDSRRRGTDTQYF.

J is TRBJ1-1 and V is TRBV9; D gene ambiguous. In germline, CDR1 is SGDLS, CDR2 YYNGEE. CDR3 length: 15 residues. V was pared by 1 base and J by 4 bases, with 14 bases between. The CDR3 DNA reads TGTGCCAGCAGCGTATCGTCCGGGGAAGGCACTGAAGCTTTCTTT. Translating it yields CASSVSSGEGTEAFF.

This clonotype was counted a few times. The rearrangement uses TRBV2 and TRBJ2-5; a possible D gene is TRBD2 (5 bases). V was pared by 8 bases and J by 5 bases, with 9 bases between. The CDR3 length is 11 residues. Germline V gene sequence: CDR1 SNHLY, CDR2 FYNNEI. DNA of the CDR3: TGTGCCAGCGGACGGGGTGAGACCCAGTACTTC. Amino acid sequence: CASGRGETQYF.